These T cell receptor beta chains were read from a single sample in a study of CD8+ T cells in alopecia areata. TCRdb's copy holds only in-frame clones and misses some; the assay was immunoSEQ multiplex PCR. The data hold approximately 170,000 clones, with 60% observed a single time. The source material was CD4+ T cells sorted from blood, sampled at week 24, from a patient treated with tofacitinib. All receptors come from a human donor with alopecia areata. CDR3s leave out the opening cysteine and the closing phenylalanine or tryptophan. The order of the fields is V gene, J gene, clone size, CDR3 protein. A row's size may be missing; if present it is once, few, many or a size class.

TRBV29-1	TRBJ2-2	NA	SVAPSSGELF
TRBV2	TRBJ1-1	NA	ASSVGQLNTEAF
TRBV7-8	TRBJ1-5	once	ASSPIQDQPQH
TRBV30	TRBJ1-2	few	AWMGRRAREDINYGYT
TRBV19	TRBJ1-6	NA	ASSTYRDRGSPLH
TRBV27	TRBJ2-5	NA	ASRGRRLQETQY
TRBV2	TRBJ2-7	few	ASSDQGGGHEQY
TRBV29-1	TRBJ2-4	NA	SVVPRRGDIQY
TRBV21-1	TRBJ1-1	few	ASSKDGWGVFTEAF
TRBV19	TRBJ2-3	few	ASSIELAGGTDTQY
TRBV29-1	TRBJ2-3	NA	SVAEFGPDTQY
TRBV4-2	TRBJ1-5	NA	ASSQDRDSNQPQH
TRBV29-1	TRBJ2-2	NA	SFSRTVNTGELF
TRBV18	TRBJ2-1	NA	ASSPVGQYNEQF
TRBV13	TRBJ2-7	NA	ASSPDRGTYEQY
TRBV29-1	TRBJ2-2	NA	SVGDQGNTGELF
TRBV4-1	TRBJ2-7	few	ASSHQPRRKSYEQY
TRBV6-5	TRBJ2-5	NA	ASELYQETQY
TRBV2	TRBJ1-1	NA	ASRMNTEAF
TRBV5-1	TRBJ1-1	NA	ASSLAANPTEAF
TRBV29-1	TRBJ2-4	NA	SVQAETGLIAKNIQY
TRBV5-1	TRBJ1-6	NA	ASSLGQEWTPLH
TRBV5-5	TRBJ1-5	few	ASSLRLELGSQPQH
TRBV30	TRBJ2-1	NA	AWRTGGGFQF
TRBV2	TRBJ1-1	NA	ASSEERFTEAF
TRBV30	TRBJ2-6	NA	AWSGASGANVLT
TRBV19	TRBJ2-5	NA	ASSIGVAARGTQY
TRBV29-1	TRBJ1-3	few	SATQSSGNTIY
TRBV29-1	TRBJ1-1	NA	SVVRILNTEAF
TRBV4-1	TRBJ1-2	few	ASSQEVAGGYGYT
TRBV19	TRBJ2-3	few	ASKQGPTDTQY
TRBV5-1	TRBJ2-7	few	ASSFGQGGNEQY
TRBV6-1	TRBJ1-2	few	ASSERGRRDGYT
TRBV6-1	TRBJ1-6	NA	ASSDRQGQSPLH
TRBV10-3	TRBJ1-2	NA	AISEGGVGYGYT
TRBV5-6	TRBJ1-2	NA	ASSLGGRHYGYT
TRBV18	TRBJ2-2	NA	ASSVSPRRSNTGELF
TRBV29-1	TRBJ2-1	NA	SARRDNSYNEQF
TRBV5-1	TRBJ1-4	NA	ASSLAQGGGEKLF
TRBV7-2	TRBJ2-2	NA	ASSLVRLAGGNTGELF
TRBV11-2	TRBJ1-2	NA	ASSFDNTYGYT
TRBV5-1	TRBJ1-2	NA	ASSSPGSRVGYT
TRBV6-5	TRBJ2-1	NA	ASSFGGSGGYNEQF
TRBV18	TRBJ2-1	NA	ASSPPSGLGNEQF
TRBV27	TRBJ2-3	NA	ASSPGLAVDTQY
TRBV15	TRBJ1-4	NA	ATSRDIGEAGEKLF
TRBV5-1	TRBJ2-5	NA	ASSLQPAGGAETQY
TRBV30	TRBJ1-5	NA	AWSDTFRAQH
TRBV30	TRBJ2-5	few	AWSVGLDREETQY
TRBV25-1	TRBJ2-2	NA	ASSLTSTNTGELF
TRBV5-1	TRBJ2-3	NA	ASKQRNRDTDTQY